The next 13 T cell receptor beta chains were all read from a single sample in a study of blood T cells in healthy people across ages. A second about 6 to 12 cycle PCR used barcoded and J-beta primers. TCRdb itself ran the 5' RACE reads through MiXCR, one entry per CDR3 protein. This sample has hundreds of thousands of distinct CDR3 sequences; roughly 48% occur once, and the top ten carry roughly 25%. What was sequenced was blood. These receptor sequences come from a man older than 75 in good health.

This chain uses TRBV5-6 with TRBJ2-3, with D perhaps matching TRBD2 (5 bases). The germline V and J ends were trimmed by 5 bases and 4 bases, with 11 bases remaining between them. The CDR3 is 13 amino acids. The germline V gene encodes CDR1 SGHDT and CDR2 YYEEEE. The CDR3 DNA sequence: TGTGCCAGCAGGAGGGCCGCTTCAGATACGCAGTATTTT. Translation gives CASRRAASDTQYF.

Here the CDR3 reads CASSYRERGTQYF. The DNA of the CDR3 is TGTGCCAGCAGCTACAGGGAGAGGGGGACCCAGTACTTC. This chain connects TRBV12-3 or TRBV12-4 to TRBJ2-4; D is possibly TRBD1 (6 bases). The J call may not be correct, given that the DNA end is closer to TRBJ2-5. The CDR3 is 13 residues long.

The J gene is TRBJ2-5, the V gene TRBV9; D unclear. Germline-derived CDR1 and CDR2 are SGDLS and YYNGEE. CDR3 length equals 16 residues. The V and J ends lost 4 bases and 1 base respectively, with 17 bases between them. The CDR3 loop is CASSPGAANLQETQYF. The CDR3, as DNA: TGTGCCAGCAGCCCCGGCGCAGCAAACCTCCAAGAGACCCAGTACTTC.

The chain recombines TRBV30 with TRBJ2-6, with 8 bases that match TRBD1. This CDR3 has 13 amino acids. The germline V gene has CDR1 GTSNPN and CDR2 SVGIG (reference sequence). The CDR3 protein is CGTGHSGANVLTF. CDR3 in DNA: TGTGGGACAGGGCACTCTGGGGCCAACGTCCTGACTTTC.

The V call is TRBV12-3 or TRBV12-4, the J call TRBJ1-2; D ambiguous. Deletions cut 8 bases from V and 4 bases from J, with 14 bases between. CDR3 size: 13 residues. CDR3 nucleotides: TGTGCCAGCCTAGGCAGCGGTACCTATGGCTACACCTTC. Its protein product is CASLGSGTYGYTF.

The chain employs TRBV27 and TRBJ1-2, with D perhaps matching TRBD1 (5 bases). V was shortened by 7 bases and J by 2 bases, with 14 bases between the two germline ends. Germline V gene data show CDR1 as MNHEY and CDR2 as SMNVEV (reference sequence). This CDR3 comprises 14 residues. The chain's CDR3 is CASTPGGSNYGYTF. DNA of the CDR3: TGTGCCAGCACCCCCGGGGGTTCCAACTATGGCTACACCTTC.

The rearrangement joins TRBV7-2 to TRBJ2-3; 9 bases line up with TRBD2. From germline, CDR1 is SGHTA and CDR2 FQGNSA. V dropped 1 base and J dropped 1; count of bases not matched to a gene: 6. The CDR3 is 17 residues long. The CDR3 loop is CASSLVVAGAGTDTQYF. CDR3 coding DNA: TGTGCCAGCAGCTTAGTCGTAGCGGGGGCCGGCACAGATACGCAGTATTTT.

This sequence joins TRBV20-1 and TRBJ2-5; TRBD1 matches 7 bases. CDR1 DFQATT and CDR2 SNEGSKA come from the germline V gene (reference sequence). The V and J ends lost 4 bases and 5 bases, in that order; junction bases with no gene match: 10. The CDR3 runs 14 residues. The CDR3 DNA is TGCAGTGCTACCCTCATAGGGGGCCAGGAGACCCAGTACTTC. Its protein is CSATLIGGQETQYF.

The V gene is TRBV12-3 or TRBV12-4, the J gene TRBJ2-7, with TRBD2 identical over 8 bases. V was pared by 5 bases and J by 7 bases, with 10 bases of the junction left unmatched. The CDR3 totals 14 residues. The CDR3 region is CASSRHQGLEEQYF. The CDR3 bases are TGTGCCAGCAGTCGTCACCAGGGACTAGAGGAGCAGTACTTC.

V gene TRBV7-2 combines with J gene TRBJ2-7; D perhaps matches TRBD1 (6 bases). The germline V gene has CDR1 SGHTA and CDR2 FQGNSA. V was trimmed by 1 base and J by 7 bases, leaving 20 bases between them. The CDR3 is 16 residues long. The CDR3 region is CASSLEWGNWGPEQYF. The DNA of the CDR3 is TGTGCCAGCAGCTTAGAATGGGGGAATTGGGGGCCAGAGCAGTACTTC.

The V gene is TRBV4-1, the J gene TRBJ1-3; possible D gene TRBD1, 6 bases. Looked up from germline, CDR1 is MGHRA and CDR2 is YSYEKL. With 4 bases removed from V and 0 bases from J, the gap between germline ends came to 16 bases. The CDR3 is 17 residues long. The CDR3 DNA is TGCGCCAGCAGCCCAGGGGACACTCGTAGCTCTGGAAACACCATATATTTT. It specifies CASSPGDTRSSGNTIYF.

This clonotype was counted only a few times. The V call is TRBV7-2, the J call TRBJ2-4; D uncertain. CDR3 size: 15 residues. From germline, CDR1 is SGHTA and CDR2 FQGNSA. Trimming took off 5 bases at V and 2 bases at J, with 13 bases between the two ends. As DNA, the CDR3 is TGTGCCAGCAGCCATCCGGGTATTACCAAAAACATTCAGTACTTC. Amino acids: CASSHPGITKNIQYF.

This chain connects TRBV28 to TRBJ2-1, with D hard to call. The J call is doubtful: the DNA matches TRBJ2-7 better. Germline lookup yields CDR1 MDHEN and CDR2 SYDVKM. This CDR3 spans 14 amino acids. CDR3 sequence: CASTVGGSYNEQYF. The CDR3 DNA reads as TGTGCCAGCACCGTTGGTGGCTCCTACAATGAGCAGTACTTC.